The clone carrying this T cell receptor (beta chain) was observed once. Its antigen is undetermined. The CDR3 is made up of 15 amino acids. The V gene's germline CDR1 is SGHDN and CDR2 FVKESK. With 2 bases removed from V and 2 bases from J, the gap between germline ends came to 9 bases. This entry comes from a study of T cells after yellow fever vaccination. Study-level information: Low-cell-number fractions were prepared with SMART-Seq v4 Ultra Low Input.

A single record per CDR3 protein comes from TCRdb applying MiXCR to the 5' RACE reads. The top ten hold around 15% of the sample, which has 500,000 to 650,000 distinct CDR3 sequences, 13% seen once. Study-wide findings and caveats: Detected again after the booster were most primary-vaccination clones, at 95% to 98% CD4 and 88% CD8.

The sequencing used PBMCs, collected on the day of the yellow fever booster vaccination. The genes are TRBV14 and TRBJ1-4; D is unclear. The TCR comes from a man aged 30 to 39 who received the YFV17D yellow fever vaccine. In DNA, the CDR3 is TGTGCCAGCAGCCAACTGGGCCAGACTAATGAAAAACTGTTTTTT. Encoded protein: CASSQLGQTNEKLFF.